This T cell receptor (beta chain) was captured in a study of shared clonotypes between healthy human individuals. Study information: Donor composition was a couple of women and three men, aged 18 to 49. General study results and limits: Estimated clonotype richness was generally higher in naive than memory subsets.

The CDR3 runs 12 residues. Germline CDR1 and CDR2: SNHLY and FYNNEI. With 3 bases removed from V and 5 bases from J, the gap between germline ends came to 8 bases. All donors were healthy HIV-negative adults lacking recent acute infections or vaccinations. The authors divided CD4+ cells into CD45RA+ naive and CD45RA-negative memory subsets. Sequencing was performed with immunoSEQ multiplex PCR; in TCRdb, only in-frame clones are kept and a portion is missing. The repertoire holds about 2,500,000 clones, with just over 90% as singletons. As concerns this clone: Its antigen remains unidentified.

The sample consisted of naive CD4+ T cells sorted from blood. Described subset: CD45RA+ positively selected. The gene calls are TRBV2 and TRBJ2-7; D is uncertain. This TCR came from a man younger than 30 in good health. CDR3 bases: TGTGCCAGCAGTGATGAGATCCACGAGCAGTACTTC. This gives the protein CASSDEIHEQYF.